These 5 T cell receptor beta chains originate from one sample sequenced in a study of cytomegalovirus exposure and HLA in healthy donors. PCR employed 60 Vbeta and 13 Jbeta primers. TCRdb's table, derived via immunoSEQ multiplex PCR, lists solely in-frame clones and lacks some. The table has fewer than 200,000 clones, roughly 80% seen once. The source material was PBMCs. These receptors were obtained from a male donor in good health and CMV-seronegative.

The chain is built from TRBV5-1 and TRBJ1-1, with D possibly being TRBD1 (5 bases). Germline-derived CDR1 and CDR2 are SGHRS and YFSETQ. CDR3 size: 15 residues. Trimming pared 2 bases from V and 1 base from J, leaving 12 bases between. The CDR3 DNA reads TGCGCCAGCAGCTTCTCAGGCGGGGGGAACACTGAAGCTTTCTTT. Protein sequence: CASSFSGGGNTEAFF.

V is TRBV6-1 and J is TRBJ1-1; 8 bases are shared with TRBD1. Germline trimming cut 8 bases from V and 2 bases from J; bases unmatched to any gene: 7. Germline V gene data show CDR1 as MNHNS and CDR2 as SASEGT. CDR3 length: 14 residues. The CDR3: CASWGTGPNTEAFF. In DNA, the CDR3 is TGTGCCAGCTGGGGGACAGGACCTAACACTGAAGCTTTCTTT.

The rearrangement joins TRBV7-6 to TRBJ1-1, with D possibly being TRBD1 (5 bases). Germline-derived CDR1 and CDR2 are SGHVS and FNYEAQ. The CDR3 runs to 18 residues. V lost 1 base, J lost 0 bases, and 18 bases lay in between. The CDR3 nucleotides read TGTGCCAGCAGCTTAGGAGTAGGGGTATCGGTTATGAACACTGAAGCTTTCTTT. The encoded protein is CASSLGVGVSVMNTEAFF.

A few counts support this clone. J is TRBJ2-7 and V is TRBV29-1, with D perhaps matching TRBD2 (6 bases). Looked up from germline, CDR1 is SQVTM and CDR2 is ANQGSEA. Trimming left V 5 bases short and J 0 bases short, with 17 bases between. This CDR3 is built from 15 residues. The CDR3 region is CSVYVAGTSSYEQYF. The DNA of the CDR3 is TGCAGCGTTTACGTGGCGGGGACGTCCTCCTACGAGCAGTACTTC.

The chain carries TRBV2 and TRBJ1-6; D might be TRBD1 (6 bases). The germline V gene encodes CDR1 SNHLY and CDR2 FYNNEI. The CDR3 contains 14 residues. V dropped 6 bases and J dropped 7 bases, with 13 bases sitting between them. The CDR3 loop is CASSNRVTNSPLHF. The CDR3, as DNA: TGTGCCAGCAGCAACAGGGTTACGAATTCACCCCTCCACTTT.